This T cell receptor beta chain was sequenced for a study of human T cells and chemical hapten exposure. In TCRdb, the RACE reads were re-called with MiXCR into one record per CDR3 protein. The data show about 190,000 distinct CDR3 sequences, roughly a quarter seen once. Trimming at V came to 6 bases and at J to 6 bases, leaving 13 bases not matched to a gene. The CDR3 totals 16 residues. Time point described: patch test 3, about 24 weeks after DPC sensitization. As for treatment: therapeutic diphenylcyclopropenone sensitization with weekly scalp DPC. The chain combines TRBV12-3 or TRBV12-4 with TRBJ2-2; 7 nucleotides line up with TRBD2. The sample was whole blood, taken in connection with sensitization to the hapten diphenylcyclopropenone (DPC). The TCR originated in a woman between 40 and 50 years old with alopecia areata. Some clones in this sample may be carry-over from other donors' samples. CDR3 sequence reads: CASSPVREIHAGELFF. DNA of the CDR3: TGTGCCAGCAGCCCGGTGCGGGAGATTCACGCCGGGGAGCTGTTTTTT.